These 27 T cell receptor beta chains were all obtained from the same sample, sequenced in a study of blood T cell repertoires in COVID-19. Generated by immunoSEQ multiplex PCR, the TCRdb table keeps only in-frame clones and is missing some. The sample holds 200,000 or so clones, about 88% seen once. The specimen sequenced was peripheral blood. All receptors come from a man between 65 and 80 years old with active or convalescent COVID-19.

This rearrangement joins TRBV14 to TRBJ1-6, with 9 positions matching TRBD1. CDR3 length: 15 amino acids. With 2 bases clipped from V and 8 bases from J, the junction kept 4 bases outside the gene matches. CDR1 and CDR2 (germline): SGHDN, FVKESK. The CDR3 nucleotides are TGTGCCAGCAGCCAACTGAGACAGGGGGATTCACCCCTCCACTTT. Its translation: CASSQLRQGDSPLHF.

The V gene is TRBV12-3 or TRBV12-4, the J gene TRBJ1-2; D is uncertain. V dropped 6 bases and J dropped 6 bases, with 14 bases sitting between them. This CDR3 has 13 residues. Here the CDR3 DNA reads TGTGCCAGCAGCCGACTAGTTTGGGATGGCTACACCTTC. The encoded protein is CASSRLVWDGYTF.

This clone occurred a few times. The chain has TRBV7-2 and TRBJ1-1; 8 nucleotides align to TRBD1. V lost 5 bases and J lost 1; bases outside the gene matches: 3. The CDR3 is 14 residues long. The germline V gene has CDR1 SGHTA and CDR2 FQGNSA. CDR3 DNA: TGTGCCAGCAGCCAAGGACAGGGGAACACTGAAGCTTTCTTT. As protein: CASSQGQGNTEAFF.

The V call is TRBV5-1, the J call TRBJ2-7; D is perhaps TRBD1 (6 bases). V lost 0 bases and J 6 bases, leaving 19 bases between the germline ends. Germline V lookup: CDR1 SGHRS, CDR2 YFSETQ. There are 16 residues in the CDR3. CDR3 residues: CASSLVGGARAIEQYF. DNA for the CDR3: TGCGCCAGCAGCTTGGTTGGGGGCGCTCGGGCTATCGAGCAGTACTTC. Supplemented by reference TRBV5-1 and TRBJ2-7, the full variable domain reads KAGVTQTPRYLIKTRGQQVTLSCSPISGHRSVSWYQQTPGQGLQFLFEYFSETQRNKGNFPGRFSGRQFSNSRSEMNVSTLELGDSALYLCASSLVGGARAIEQYFGPGTRLTVT.

The V call is TRBV27, the J call TRBJ1-4; D is uncertain. Germline loops: CDR1 MNHEY, CDR2 SMNVEV (reference sequence). This CDR3 spans 14 amino acids. V was clipped by 3 bases and J by 7 bases, with 12 bases between them. CDR3: CASSFRTAGEKLFF. CDR3 DNA sequence: TGTGCCAGCAGTTTCAGGACCGCGGGTGAAAAACTGTTTTTT.

The chain has TRBV20-1 and TRBJ1-5, with a weak D call TRBD1 (5 bases). CDR1 is DFQATT, CDR2 SNEGSKA, per germline (reference sequence). Trimming removed 5 bases from V and 2 bases from J, with 16 bases in between. The length of the CDR3 is 15 residues. CDR3 region: CSAGDSRRRNQPQHF. CDR3 DNA: TGCAGTGCTGGTGACAGCCGGAGACGCAATCAGCCCCAGCATTTT.

V usage is TRBV7-9 and J usage is TRBJ2-1, with 8 bases lining up with TRBD2. CDR1 and CDR2 from the germline V gene are SEHNR and FQNEAQ (reference sequence). J lost 8 bases, V lost 6 bases, and 3 bases had no gene match. CDR3 size: 12 residues. The CDR3 sequence: CASRATSDEQFF. For the CDR3, the DNA is TGTGCCAGCAGGGCGACTAGCGATGAGCAGTTCTTC.

The genes are TRBV15 and TRBJ1-6; 7 bases fit TRBD1. The junction had 13 bases not matched to a gene; V was cut back by 7 bases and J by 7 bases. CDR1 and CDR2 (germline): LNHNV, YYDKDF (reference sequence). The CDR3 is made up of 16 amino acids. The CDR3 loop is CATTPSPGTANSPLHF. CDR3 bases: TGTGCCACCACCCCAAGCCCCGGGACAGCGAATTCACCCCTCCACTTT.

This chain connects TRBV19 to TRBJ2-7; 8 bases line up with TRBD2. Unmatched junction bases numbered 9, after V lost 8 bases and J lost 6 bases. The CDR3 extends over 13 amino acids. Germline V gene lookup returns CDR1 LNHDA and CDR2 SQIVND (reference sequence). CDR3 sequence reads: CASGSGRGGEQYF. CDR3 coding DNA: TGTGCCAGTGGGAGCGGGAGAGGGGGCGAGCAGTACTTC.

A single count supports this clone. The J gene is TRBJ1-3, the V gene TRBV29-1; D is ambiguous. CDR1 and CDR2 (germline): SQVTM, ANQGSEA. The V gene lost 3 bases and the J gene lost 2 bases, with 8 bases spanning the gap. The CDR3 has 13 amino acids. CDR3 loop: CSVEITAGNTIYF. The CDR3 DNA sequence: TGCAGCGTTGAGATCACGGCTGGAAACACCATATATTTT.

The chain employs TRBV18 and TRBJ2-2; D uncertain. CDR1 is KGHSH and CDR2 is LQKENI in the germline V gene. Trimming left V 5 bases short and J 1 base short, with 8 bases between. CDR3 length: 14 amino acids. CDR3 sequence (DNA): TGTGCCAGCTCAGTGGGCAGGAACACCGGGGAGCTGTTTTTT. Amino acids: CASSVGRNTGELFF.

This sequence joins TRBV30 and TRBJ2-2; weak D call: TRBD1 (5 bases). The CDR3 has 13 amino acids. Deletions cut 8 bases from V and 5 bases from J, with 15 bases between. Germline CDR1 and CDR2: GTSNPN and SVGIG (reference sequence). This CDR3 is CANPGPGTGELFF. The CDR3 DNA follows: TGTGCCAACCCGGGCCCAGGGACCGGGGAGCTGTTTTTT.

CDR3 protein: CAWNPASGGAGDTQYF. The CDR3 nucleotides are TGTGCCTGGAATCCAGCTAGCGGGGGGGCCGGAGATACGCAGTATTTT. The chain joins TRBV30 to TRBJ2-3; 12 positions match TRBD2. From germline, CDR1 is GTSNPN and CDR2 SVGIG (reference sequence). This CDR3 contains 16 residues. Trimming took 4 bases from V and 5 from J; bases not matched to a gene: 10. Together with reference TRBV30 and TRBJ2-3, the CDR3 gives the full variable domain: SQTIHQWPATLVQPVGSPLSLECTVEGTSNPNLYWYRQAAGRGLQLLFYSVGIGQISSEVPQNLSASRPQDRQFILSSKKLLLSDSGFYLCAWNPASGGAGDTQYFGPGTRLTVL.

The chain recombines TRBV10-3 with TRBJ2-3; TRBD1 matches at 8 bases. The CDR3 consists of 15 residues. V trimming: 6 bases; J trimming: 9 bases; junction bases outside the gene matches: 14. CDR1 and CDR2 from the germline V gene are ENHRY and SYGVKD. The CDR3 DNA reads as TGTGCCATCAGAGAGGGGCAGGGGGCGCGTGACACGCAGTATTTT. This gives the protein CAIREGQGARDTQYF.

The count of this clone is one. This chain links TRBV9 with TRBJ2-7; the D gene is possibly TRBD2 (6 bases). V lost 4 bases and J lost 2, with 19 bases in between. From germline, CDR1 is SGDLS and CDR2 YYNGEE. The length of the CDR3 is 16 residues. CDR3 in amino acids: CASSPWGEVRAYEQYF. CDR3 DNA: TGTGCCAGCAGCCCCTGGGGGGAAGTAAGGGCCTACGAGCAGTACTTC.

The chain's CDR3 is CASSLAGGTNEKLFF. The CDR3, as DNA: TGTGCCAGCAGCTTAGCAGGGGGCACCAATGAAAAACTGTTTTTT. This rearrangement joins TRBV7-2 to TRBJ1-4; TRBD1 matches 7 bases. CDR3 length equals 15 residues. Unmatched junction bases numbered 3, after V lost 0 bases and J lost 5 bases. Germline values: CDR1 SGHTA, CDR2 FQGNSA.

With respect to this clone: In the same sample, other DNA sequences code for this CDR3. The chain is built from TRBV5-1 and TRBJ1-2, with 8 positions matching TRBD1. Germline CDR1 and CDR2: SGHRS and YFSETQ. V trimming: 4 bases; J trimming: 0 bases; junction bases outside the gene matches: 5. The CDR3 sequence is 15 residues long. In DNA form, the CDR3 reads TGCGCCAGCAGCCCCGGGACAGGTACTAACTATGGCTACACCTTC. Protein sequence: CASSPGTGTNYGYTF.

The gene calls are TRBV7-9 and TRBJ2-5, with D possibly TRBD1 on 6 matching bases. Looked up from germline, CDR1 is SEHNR and CDR2 is FQNEAQ (reference sequence). V lost 5 bases to trimming and J lost 5 bases, with 15 bases between them. The CDR3 has 14 amino acids. Here the CDR3 reads CASSPWTVRETQYF. CDR3 DNA sequence: TGTGCCAGCAGCCCCTGGACAGTCCGCGAGACCCAGTACTTC.

The chain uses TRBV5-6 and TRBJ2-1, with TRBD2 as a possible D gene (5 bases). Trimming took 1 base from V and 1 from J, leaving 12 bases between them. The CDR3 runs 16 residues. Germline assignment: CDR1 SGHDT and CDR2 YYEEEE. CDR3 sequence reads: CASSLFRGSSYNEQFF. CDR3 nucleotides: TGTGCCAGCAGCTTGTTCAGAGGGAGTTCCTACAATGAGCAGTTCTTC.

The chain combines TRBV30 with TRBJ2-1; D is possibly TRBD2 (7 bases). Per germline, CDR1 GTSNPN and CDR2 SVGIG (reference sequence). The length of the CDR3 is 15 residues. The ends were cut back, 7 bases at V and 0 bases at J, with 16 bases in the middle. The CDR3 DNA is TGTGCCTCAAAGGGGGGGAAGATCTCCTACAATGAGCAGTTCTTC. Encoded protein: CASKGGKISYNEQFF.

The V and J genes are TRBV18 and TRBJ2-3; 8 bases fit TRBD1. This CDR3 comprises 16 residues. V was clipped by 3 bases and J by 2 bases; unmatched bases: 7. CDR1 and CDR2 (germline): KGHSH, LQKENI. As DNA, the CDR3 is TGTGCCAGCTCACCCCTAGGGACAGGAGTCACAGATACGCAGTATTTT. Protein sequence: CASSPLGTGVTDTQYF. The entire variable domain, with the rest obtained from reference TRBV18 and TRBJ2-3, is as follows: NAGVMQNPRHLVRRRGQEARLRCSPMKGHSHVYWYRQLPEEGLKFMVYLQKENIIDESGMPKERFSAEFPKEGPSILRIQQVVRGDSAAYFCASSPLGTGVTDTQYFGPGTRLTVL.

CDR3 nucleotides: TGCGCCAGCAGCTTGGAGCTTTACACTGAAGCTTTCTTT. Amino acid sequence: CASSLELYTEAFF. The chain combines TRBV5-1 with TRBJ1-1; D is undetermined. V lost 0 bases and J lost 3, with 6 bases in between. The CDR3 totals 13 residues. Per germline, CDR1 SGHRS and CDR2 YFSETQ.

The V gene is TRBV18, the J gene TRBJ2-1; 15 bases map to TRBD2. With V trimmed by 3 bases and J by 2 bases, 8 bases remained unmatched. Germline loops: CDR1 KGHSH, CDR2 LQKENI. The CDR3 contains 19 residues. CDR3 sequence reads: CASSPLGLAGGRTYNEQFF. Written as DNA, the CDR3 is TGTGCCAGCTCACCCTTGGGACTAGCGGGAGGAAGGACCTACAATGAGCAGTTCTTC.

V gene TRBV25-1 combines with J gene TRBJ1-4; D uncertain. The CDR3 sequence is 14 residues long. Germline CDR1 and CDR2: MGHDK and SYGVNS. Trimming left V 0 bases short and J 0 bases short, with 2 bases between. CDR3: CASSEYATNEKLFF. The CDR3 region has the DNA TGTGCCAGCAGTGAATACGCAACTAATGAAAAACTGTTTTTT.

This chain joins TRBV30 and TRBJ2-2; TRBD1 is a possible D gene (5 bases). This CDR3 is 15 amino acids long. Trimming left V 3 bases short and J 4 bases short, with 15 bases between. Germline V gene sequence: CDR1 GTSNPN, CDR2 SVGIG (reference sequence). This CDR3 is CAWRNSDRLTGELFF. CDR3 bases: TGTGCCTGGAGAAACTCCGACAGACTCACCGGGGAGCTGTTTTTT.

The genes are TRBV3-1 (or the pseudogene TRBV3-2) and TRBJ2-5; TRBD2 matches at 10 bases. From germline, CDR1 is LGHDT and CDR2 YNNKEL (reference sequence). The CDR3 has 14 amino acids. The V gene end was trimmed by 8 bases and the J gene end by 5 bases; junction bases not matched to a gene: 8. The CDR3 coding sequence is TGTGCCAGCCAGGAGCGGGGGGGCCGCGAGACCCAGTACTTC. The encoded protein is CASQERGGRETQYF.

The genes are TRBV28 and TRBJ1-3; D remains unclear. V lost 2 bases and J 0 bases, leaving 11 bases between the germline ends. CDR3 size: 16 residues. CDR1 and CDR2 (germline): MDHEN, SYDVKM. The chain's CDR3 is CASSLPGGYSGNTIYF. In nucleotides, the CDR3 is TGTGCCAGCAGTTTACCCGGCGGATACTCTGGAAACACCATATATTTT.